This is a list of T cell receptor beta chains from one sample in a study of T cell responses to AZD1222 COVID-19 vaccine. This table comes from immunoSEQ multiplex PCR, and its TCRdb copy is limited to in-frame clones, with some not included. Altogether around 70,000 clones are present, 70% to 90% being singletons, with the ten largest covering approximately 5%. This specimen was peripheral blood, taken 28 days after the second dose of the MenACWY control vaccine. The receptors derive from an adult who received the MenACWY meningococcal vaccine as a control. Each CDR3 is given with its conserved first and last residue. Each record gives: CDR3 length, D gene, V gene, J gene, clone size, CDR3 DNA, CDR3 protein. A D gene is named only where the DNA matches it firmly. Where a row states a size, it is once, few, many or the class of an expanded clone; other rows omit it.

16,NA,TRBV18,TRBJ1-5,NA,TGTGCCAGCTCCTCGGGGGGGGGCAGTGGCAATCAGCCCCAGCATTTT,CASSSGGGSGNQPQHF
14,NA,TRBV7-2,TRBJ2-1,NA,TGTGCCAGCAGCTTATCGGACACAGACAATGAGCAGTTCTTC,CASSLSDTDNEQFF
13,NA,TRBV18,TRBJ1-3,NA,TGTGCCAGCTCACCGTATGGTGGAAACACCATATATTTT,CASSPYGGNTIYF
15,TRBD2,TRBV27,TRBJ2-1,NA,TGTGCCAGCAGACTCACTAGCGGCCCTTACAATGAGCAGTTCTTC,CASRLTSGPYNEQFF
14,NA,TRBV6-5,TRBJ2-7,NA,TGTGCCAGCAGCTCGTACGACAGGCTAGCCGAGCAGTACTTC,CASSSYDRLAEQYF
13,NA,TRBV9,TRBJ2-7,NA,TGTGCCAGCAGCGTAGAATCCCAGGGGTCCCCGTACTTC,CASSVESQGSPYF
13,NA,TRBV5-6,TRBJ1-2,NA,TGTGCCAGCAGCGGGAGGGTCGGACAGCCTCGGACCTTC,CASSGRVGQPRTF
13,TRBD1,TRBV6-5,TRBJ2-7,NA,TGTGCCAGCAGGATGACAGGGGTGTACGAGCAGTACTTC,CASRMTGVYEQYF
13,NA,TRBV2,TRBJ2-4,NA,TGTGCCAGCAGTGCGGACGTTGAAAACATTCAGTACTTC,CASSADVENIQYF
17,TRBD1,TRBV6-1,TRBJ1-5,NA,TGTGCCAGCAGTGGCGGGACAGCTGATTATAGCAATCAGCCCCAGCATTTT,CASSGGTADYSNQPQHF
15,NA,TRBV5-1,TRBJ1-5,NA,TGCGCCAGCAGCTTCGGGGGACAAAGCAATCAGCCCCAGCATTTT,CASSFGGQSNQPQHF
14,NA,TRBV18,TRBJ2-5,NA,TGTGCCAGCTCACCACGGCCAGGTCAAGAGACCCAGTACTTC,CASSPRPGQETQYF
15,TRBD1,TRBV29-1,TRBJ1-1,NA,TGCAGCGCGACAGGGGAATCGGGGGGTATCTCAGAAGCTTTCTTT,CSATGESGGISEAFF
15,NA,TRBV7-6,TRBJ1-1,few,TGTGCCAGCAGCTTAGTTCGGGGGGCTACCGCTGAAGCTTTCTTT,CASSLVRGATAEAFF
14,NA,TRBV28,TRBJ1-3,once,TGTGCCAGCCATACCATCGGCTCTGGAAACACCATATATTTT,CASHTIGSGNTIYF
15,NA,TRBV29-1,TRBJ1-3,once,TGCAGCGTAGTAACAGGGACCCGCTCTGGAAACACCATATATTTT,CSVVTGTRSGNTIYF
14,NA,TRBV11-2,TRBJ2-7,NA,TGTGCCAGCGCGTACGTCGGGACGCTCGGGGAGCAGTACTTC,CASAYVGTLGEQYF
16,NA,TRBV27,TRBJ1-6,NA,TGTGCCAGCAGTTCAACAGGGAAGGAGGGTAATTCACCCCTCCACTTT,CASSSTGKEGNSPLHF
14,NA,TRBV28,TRBJ2-7,NA,TGTGCCAGCCTTTCTCCGGGACAAACCTACGAGCAGTACTTC,CASLSPGQTYEQYF
15,TRBD1,TRBV6-2/TRBV6-3,TRBJ1-4,NA,TGTGCCAGCAGCTCCGGACAGGGATGGGAGGAAAAACTGTTTTTT,CASSSGQGWEEKLFF
14,NA,TRBV5-1,TRBJ2-5,few,TGCGCCAGCAGCCTTAGGACAGTTCAAGAGACCCAGTACTTC,CASSLRTVQETQYF
14,TRBD2,TRBV2,TRBJ2-1,NA,TGTGCCAGCAACCCTAGCGGGGGGGCCAATGAGCAGTTCTTC,CASNPSGGANEQFF
16,TRBD1,TRBV4-3,TRBJ1-1,NA,TGCGCCAGCAGCCAAGCGGGACAGATCATGAACACTGAAGCTTTCTTT,CASSQAGQIMNTEAFF
15,NA,TRBV7-8,TRBJ2-7,NA,TGTGCCAGCAGCTTACGGACTGAACCCACCTACGAGCAGTACTTC,CASSLRTEPTYEQYF
12,NA,TRBV29-1,TRBJ2-2,once,TGCAGCGTTGAGCGTGGGACCGGGGAGCTGTTTTTT,CSVERGTGELFF
14,NA,TRBV7-9,TRBJ1-1,NA,TGTGCCAGCCTCTTTGACAGCGGGTACACTGAAGCTTTCTTT,CASLFDSGYTEAFF
17,NA,TRBV23-1,TRBJ2-2,NA,TGCGCCAGCAGTCAGGAGACAGGTCCCCGATGCACCGGGGAGCTGTTTTTT,CASSQETGPRCTGELFF
12,NA,TRBV12-3/TRBV12-4,TRBJ2-7,few,TGTGCCAGCAGTTTGGGGTTCGGCGAGCAGTACTTC,CASSLGFGEQYF
15,TRBD2,TRBV2,TRBJ2-1,NA,TGTGCCAGCAGTGAGGGTAGCGGGAGCCAAGGTGAGCAGTTCTTC,CASSEGSGSQGEQFF